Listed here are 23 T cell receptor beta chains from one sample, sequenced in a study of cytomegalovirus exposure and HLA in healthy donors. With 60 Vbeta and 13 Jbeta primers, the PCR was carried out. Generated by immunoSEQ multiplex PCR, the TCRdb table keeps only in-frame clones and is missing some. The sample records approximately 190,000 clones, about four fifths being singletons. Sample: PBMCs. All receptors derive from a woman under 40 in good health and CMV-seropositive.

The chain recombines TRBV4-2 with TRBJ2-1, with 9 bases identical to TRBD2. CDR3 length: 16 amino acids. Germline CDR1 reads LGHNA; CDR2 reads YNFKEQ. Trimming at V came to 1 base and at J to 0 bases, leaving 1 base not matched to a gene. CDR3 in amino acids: CASSQGTSDSYNEQFF. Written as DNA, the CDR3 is TGTGCCAGCAGCCAAGGGACTAGCGACTCCTACAATGAGCAGTTCTTC.

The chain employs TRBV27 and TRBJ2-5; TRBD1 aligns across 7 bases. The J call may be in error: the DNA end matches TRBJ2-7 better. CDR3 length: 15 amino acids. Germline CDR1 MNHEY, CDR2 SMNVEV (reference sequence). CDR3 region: CASSLRGRRGYEQYF. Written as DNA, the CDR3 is TGTGCCAGCAGTTTAAGGGGGCGAAGGGGCTACGAGCAGTACTTC.

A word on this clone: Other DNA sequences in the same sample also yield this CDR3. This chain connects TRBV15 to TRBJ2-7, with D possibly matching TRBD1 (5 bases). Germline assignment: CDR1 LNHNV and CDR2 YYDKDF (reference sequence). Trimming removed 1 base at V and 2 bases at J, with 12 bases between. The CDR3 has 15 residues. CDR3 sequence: CATSRGSSGTYEQYF. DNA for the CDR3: TGTGCCACCAGCAGAGGAAGCTCAGGGACCTACGAGCAGTACTTC.

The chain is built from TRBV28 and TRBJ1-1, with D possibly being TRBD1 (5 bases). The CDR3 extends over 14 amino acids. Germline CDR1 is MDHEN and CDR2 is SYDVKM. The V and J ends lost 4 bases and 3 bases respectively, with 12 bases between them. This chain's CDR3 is CASSYGRVYTEAFF. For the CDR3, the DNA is TGTGCCAGCAGTTATGGCAGGGTTTACACTGAAGCTTTCTTT.

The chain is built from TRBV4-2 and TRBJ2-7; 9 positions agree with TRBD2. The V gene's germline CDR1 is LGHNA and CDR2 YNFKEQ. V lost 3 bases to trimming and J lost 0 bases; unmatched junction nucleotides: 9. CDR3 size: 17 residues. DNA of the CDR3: TGTGCCAGCAGCCATAGCGGGGGCCACACACGCTCCTACGAGCAGTACTTC. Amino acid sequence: CASSHSGGHTRSYEQYF.

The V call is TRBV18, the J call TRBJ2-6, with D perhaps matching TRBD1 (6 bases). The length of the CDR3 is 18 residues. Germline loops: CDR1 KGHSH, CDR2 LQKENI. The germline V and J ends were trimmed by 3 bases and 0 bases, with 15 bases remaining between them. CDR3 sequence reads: CASSPSRQAGSGANVLTF. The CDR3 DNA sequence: TGTGCCAGCTCACCCTCCCGACAGGCTGGCTCTGGGGCCAACGTCCTGACTTTC.

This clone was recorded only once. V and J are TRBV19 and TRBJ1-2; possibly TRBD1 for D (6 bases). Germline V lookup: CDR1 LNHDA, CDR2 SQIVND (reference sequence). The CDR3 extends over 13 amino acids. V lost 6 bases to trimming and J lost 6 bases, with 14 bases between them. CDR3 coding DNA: TGTGCCAGTAGCCGCTTCGAGGGGGATGGCTACACCTTC. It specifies CASSRFEGDGYTF.

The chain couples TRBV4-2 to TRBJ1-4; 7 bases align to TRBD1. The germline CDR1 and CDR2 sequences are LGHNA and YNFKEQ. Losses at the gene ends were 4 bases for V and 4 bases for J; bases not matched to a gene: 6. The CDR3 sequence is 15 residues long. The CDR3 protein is CASSRDGDSNEKLFF. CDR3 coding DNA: TGTGCCAGCAGCCGGGATGGGGACAGTAATGAAAAACTGTTTTTT.

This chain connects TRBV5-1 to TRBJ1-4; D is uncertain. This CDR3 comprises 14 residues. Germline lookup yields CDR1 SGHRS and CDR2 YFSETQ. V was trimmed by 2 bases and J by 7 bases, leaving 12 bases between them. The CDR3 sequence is CASSFRGYGEKLFF. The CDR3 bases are TGCGCCAGCAGCTTCCGGGGATATGGTGAAAAACTGTTTTTT.

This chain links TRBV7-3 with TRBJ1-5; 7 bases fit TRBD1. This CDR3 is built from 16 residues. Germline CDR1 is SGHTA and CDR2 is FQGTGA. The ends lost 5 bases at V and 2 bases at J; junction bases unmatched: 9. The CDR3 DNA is TGTGCCAGCAGCGCGACAGGGCTGGATCGCAATCAGCCCCAGCATTTT. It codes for CASSATGLDRNQPQHF.

The CDR3 DNA sequence: TGTGCCAGCAGCAGACAGGCGGCAACACAGAAGCCAAATGAAAAACTGTTTTTT. Its protein is CASSRQAATQKPNEKLFF. This rearrangement joins TRBV7-6 to TRBJ1-4, with D tentatively TRBD1 (6 bases). Trimming stripped 5 bases from V and 5 bases from J, with 24 bases between. This CDR3 has 18 residues. Per germline, CDR1 SGHVS and CDR2 FNYEAQ.

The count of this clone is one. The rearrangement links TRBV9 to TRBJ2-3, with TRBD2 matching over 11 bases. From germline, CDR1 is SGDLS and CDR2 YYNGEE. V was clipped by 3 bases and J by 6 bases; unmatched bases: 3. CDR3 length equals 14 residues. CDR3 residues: CASSGGLAVDTQYF. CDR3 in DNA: TGTGCCAGCAGCGGGGGACTAGCGGTCGATACGCAGTATTTT.

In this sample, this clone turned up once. The CDR3 DNA reads TGCGCCAGCAGCATGACTAGCGGGGTAACCTACGAGCAGTACTTC. Translated, it gives CASSMTSGVTYEQYF. The rearrangement uses TRBV5-1 and TRBJ2-7; 11 bases fit TRBD2. This CDR3 spans 15 amino acids. Trimming took 4 bases from V and 2 from J; bases not matched to a gene: 5. Germline V CDR1 and CDR2: SGHRS, YFSETQ. The full variable domain, its missing parts supplied by reference TRBV5-1 and TRBJ2-7, is KAGVTQTPRYLIKTRGQQVTLSCSPISGHRSVSWYQQTPGQGLQFLFEYFSETQRNKGNFPGRFSGRQFSNSRSEMNVSTLELGDSALYLCASSMTSGVTYEQYFGPGTRLTVT.

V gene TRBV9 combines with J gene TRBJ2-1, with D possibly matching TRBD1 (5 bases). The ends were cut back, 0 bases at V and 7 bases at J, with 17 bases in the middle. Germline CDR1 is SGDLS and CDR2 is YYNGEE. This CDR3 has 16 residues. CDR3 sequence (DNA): TGTGCCAGCAGCGTAGGTGGCAGGGTGGTAAGAAATGAGCAGTTCTTC. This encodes CASSVGGRVVRNEQFF. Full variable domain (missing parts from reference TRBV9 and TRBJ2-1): DSGVTQTPKHLITATGQRVTLRCSPRSGDLSVYWYQQSLDQGLQFLIQYYNGEERAKGNILERFSAQQFPDLHSELNLSSLELGDSALYFCASSVGGRVVRNEQFFGPGTRLTVL.

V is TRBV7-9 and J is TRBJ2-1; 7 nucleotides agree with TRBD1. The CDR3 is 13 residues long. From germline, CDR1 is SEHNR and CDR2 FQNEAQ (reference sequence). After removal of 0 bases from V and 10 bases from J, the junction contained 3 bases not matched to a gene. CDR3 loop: CASSLALDREQFF. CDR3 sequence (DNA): TGTGCCAGCAGCTTAGCACTGGACAGGGAGCAGTTCTTC.

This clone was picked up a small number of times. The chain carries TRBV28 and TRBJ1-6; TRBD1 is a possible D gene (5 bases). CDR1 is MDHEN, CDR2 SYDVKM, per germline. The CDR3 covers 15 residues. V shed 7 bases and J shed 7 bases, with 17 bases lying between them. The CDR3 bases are TGTGCCAGCATTTATCCGGGGGGTGTAAATTCACCCCTCCACTTT. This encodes CASIYPGGVNSPLHF. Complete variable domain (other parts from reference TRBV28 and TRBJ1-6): DVKVTQSSRYLVKRTGEKVFLECVQDMDHENMFWYRQDPGLGLRLIYFSYDVKMKEKGDIPEGYSVSREKKERFSLILESASTNQTSMYLCASIYPGGVNSPLHFGNGTRLTVT.

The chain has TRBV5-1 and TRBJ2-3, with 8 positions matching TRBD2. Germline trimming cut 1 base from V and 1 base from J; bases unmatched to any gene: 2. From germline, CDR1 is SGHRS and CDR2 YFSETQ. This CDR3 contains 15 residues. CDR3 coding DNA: TGCGCCAGCAGCTTGAAACTAGCGGGCACAGATACGCAGTATTTT. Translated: CASSLKLAGTDTQYF.

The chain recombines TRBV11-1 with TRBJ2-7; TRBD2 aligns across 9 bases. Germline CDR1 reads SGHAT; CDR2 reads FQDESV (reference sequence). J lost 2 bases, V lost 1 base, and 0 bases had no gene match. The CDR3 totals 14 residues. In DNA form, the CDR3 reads TGTGCCAGCAGCTTAGGACTAGCGGCCTACGAGCAGTACTTC. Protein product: CASSLGLAAYEQYF.

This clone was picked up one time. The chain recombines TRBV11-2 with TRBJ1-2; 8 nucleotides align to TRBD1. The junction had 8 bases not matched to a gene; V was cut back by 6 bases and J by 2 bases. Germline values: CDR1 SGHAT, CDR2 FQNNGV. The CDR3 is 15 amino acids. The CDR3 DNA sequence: TGTGCCAGCAGTTACACAGGGGGTTGGAACTATGGCTACACCTTC. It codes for CASSYTGGWNYGYTF. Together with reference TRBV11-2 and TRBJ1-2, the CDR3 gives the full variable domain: EAGVAQSPRYKIIEKRQSVAFWCNPISGHATLYWYQQILGQGPKLLIQFQNNGVVDDSQLPKDRFSAERLKGVDSTLKIQPAKLEDSAVYLCASSYTGGWNYGYTFGSGTRLTVV.

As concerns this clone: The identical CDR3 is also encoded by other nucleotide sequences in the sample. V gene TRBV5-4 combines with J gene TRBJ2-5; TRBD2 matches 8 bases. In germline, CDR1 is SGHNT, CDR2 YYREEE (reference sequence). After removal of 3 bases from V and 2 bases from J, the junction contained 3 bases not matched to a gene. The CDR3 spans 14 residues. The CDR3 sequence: CASSSGTRQETQYF. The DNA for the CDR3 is TGTGCCAGCAGCTCCGGGACTAGACAAGAGACCCAGTACTTC.

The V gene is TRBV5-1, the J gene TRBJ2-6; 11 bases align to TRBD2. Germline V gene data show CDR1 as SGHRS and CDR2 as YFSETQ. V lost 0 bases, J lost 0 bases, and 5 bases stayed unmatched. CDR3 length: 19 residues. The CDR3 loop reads CASSLASGTSGSGANVLTF. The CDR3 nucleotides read TGCGCCAGCAGCTTGGCCTCCGGGACTAGCGGCTCTGGGGCCAACGTCCTGACTTTC. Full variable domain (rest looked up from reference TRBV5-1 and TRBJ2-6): KAGVTQTPRYLIKTRGQQVTLSCSPISGHRSVSWYQQTPGQGLQFLFEYFSETQRNKGNFPGRFSGRQFSNSRSEMNVSTLELGDSALYLCASSLASGTSGSGANVLTFGAGSRLTVL.

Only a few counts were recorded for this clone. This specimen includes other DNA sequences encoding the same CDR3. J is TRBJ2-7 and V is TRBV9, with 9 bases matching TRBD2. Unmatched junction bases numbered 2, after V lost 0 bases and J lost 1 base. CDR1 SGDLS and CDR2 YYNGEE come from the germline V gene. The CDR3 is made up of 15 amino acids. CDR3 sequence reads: CASSVGLADSYEQYF. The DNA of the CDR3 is TGTGCCAGCAGCGTAGGACTAGCGGATTCCTACGAGCAGTACTTC.

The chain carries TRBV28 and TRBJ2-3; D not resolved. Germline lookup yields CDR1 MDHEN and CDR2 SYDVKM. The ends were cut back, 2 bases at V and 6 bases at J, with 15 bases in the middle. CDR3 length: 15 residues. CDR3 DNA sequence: TGTGCCAGCAGTTTAAGGCGGCAACTTTTGGATACGCAGTATTTT. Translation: CASSLRRQLLDTQYF.